These 9 T cell receptor beta chains originate from one sample sequenced in a study of blood T cell repertoires in COVID-19. The method was immunoSEQ multiplex PCR; TCRdb's version includes in-frame clones alone and lacks a portion of them. Of 100,000 to 150,000 clones in the sample, more than 75% were seen once. Input material: peripheral blood. The receptor source for this set is a man aged 50-59 years with acute or convalescent COVID-19.

The chain carries TRBV29-1 and TRBJ2-7, with D tentatively TRBD2 (6 bases). CDR1 and CDR2 from the germline V gene are SQVTM and ANQGSEA. Trimming took 7 bases from V and 3 from J, leaving 13 bases between them. This CDR3 region has 12 residues. CDR3 protein: CSGQGLHYEQYF. In DNA, the CDR3 is TGCAGCGGTCAGGGACTTCACTACGAGCAGTACTTC.

V usage is TRBV2 and J usage is TRBJ1-5; TRBD1 matches 10 bases. CDR1 and CDR2 (germline): SNHLY, FYNNEI. V was clipped by 6 bases and J by 5 bases; unmatched bases: 7. CDR3 length: 15 amino acids. DNA for the CDR3: TGTGCCAGCAGCTTCCGGGACAGGGGTGATCAGCCCCAGCATTTT. Translation gives CASSFRDRGDQPQHF.

The sample holds one count of this clone. This rearrangement joins TRBV7-2 to TRBJ1-2, with D maybe TRBD1 (6 bases). The CDR3 has 16 residues. In germline, CDR1 is SGHTA, CDR2 FQGNSA. The V end lost 3 bases, the J end lost 4 bases, and 18 bases lay between the germline ends. Here the CDR3 DNA reads TGTGCCAGCAGCTTGCAGGGGAGGGGGTCGGGCTATGGCTACACCTTC. It specifies CASSLQGRGSGYGYTF.

The chain employs TRBV27 and TRBJ1-2, with a possible D match to TRBD1 (6 bases). From germline, CDR1 is MNHEY and CDR2 SMNVEV (reference sequence). The CDR3 loop spans 15 amino acids. The V end lost 6 bases, the J end lost 8 bases, and 22 bases lay between the germline ends. In DNA, the CDR3 is TGTGCCAGCAGGGATATTAACAGGGCCCTCTCGGGCTACACCTTC. This sequence encodes CASRDINRALSGYTF.

The genes are TRBV28 and TRBJ2-7; possible D gene TRBD2, 5 bases. Trimming took 3 bases from V and 3 from J, leaving 12 bases between them. CDR1 and CDR2 (germline): MDHEN, SYDVKM. The CDR3 contains 14 residues. The DNA for the CDR3 is TGTGCCAGCAGTTTTGGGAGTTCGGACTACGAGCAGTACTTC. Residues: CASSFGSSDYEQYF.

This clone was observed a handful of times. V and J are TRBV19 and TRBJ1-2, with D possibly matching TRBD1 (6 bases). The CDR3 runs to 15 residues. Deletions cut 3 bases from V and 6 bases from J, with 17 bases between. Looked up from germline, CDR1 is LNHDA and CDR2 is SQIVND (reference sequence). The CDR3 coding sequence is TGTGCCAGTAGTATTGGACAGATTGGTCTCGATGGCTACACCTTC. Its protein is CASSIGQIGLDGYTF.

This rearrangement joins TRBV24-1 to TRBJ2-1, with 8 bases fitting TRBD1. CDR1 KGHDR and CDR2 SFDVKD come from the germline V gene. V shed 4 bases, J shed 5 bases, and the junction held 6 bases outside the gene matches. The CDR3 is 15 amino acids. CDR3 sequence (DNA): TGTGCCACCAGTGACGCAGGACAGGGTAACAATGAGCAGTTCTTC. Its translation is CATSDAGQGNNEQFF.

The chain links TRBV10-3 to TRBJ2-1; 10 bases agree with TRBD2. The CDR3 is 16 amino acids. CDR1 is ENHRY, CDR2 SYGVKD, per germline. Losses at the gene ends were 8 bases for V and 9 bases for J; bases not matched to a gene: 16. The CDR3 DNA reads as TGTGCCATCGGGACTAGCGTTTCACTGACCGATCGTGAGCAGTTCTTC. Amino acid sequence: CAIGTSVSLTDREQFF.

The V and J genes are TRBV19 and TRBJ2-3; 7 positions agree with TRBD1. This CDR3 has 13 residues. Germline lookup yields CDR1 LNHDA and CDR2 SQIVND (reference sequence). The junction had 6 bases not matched to a gene; V was cut back by 8 bases and J by 4 bases. The CDR3 loop is CASRQGAADTQYF. CDR3 in DNA: TGTGCCAGTCGACAGGGCGCGGCAGATACGCAGTATTTT.